This T cell receptor (beta chain) stems from a study of blood T cells in healthy people across ages. Primed by a sample-barcoded 5' primer and a J-beta primer mix, a second PCR proceeded for roughly 7 to 11 cycles. Using its own MiXCR run on the 5' RACE reads, TCRdb lists one record per CDR3 protein. The data show just under 900,000 distinct CDR3 sequences, 29% seen once. Germline lookup yields CDR1 DFQATT and CDR2 SNEGSKA (reference sequence). V lost 6 bases to trimming and J lost 4 bases, with 10 bases between them. The CDR3 extends over 12 amino acids. The sample comprised blood. This clonotype was sampled from a woman at least 80 years old in good health. The chain recombines TRBV20-1 with TRBJ1-5; D is possibly TRBD1 (6 bases). CDR3 coding DNA: TGCAGTGCGGGGGCCTCAAATCAGCCCCAGCATTTT. Its protein product is CSAGASNQPQHF.